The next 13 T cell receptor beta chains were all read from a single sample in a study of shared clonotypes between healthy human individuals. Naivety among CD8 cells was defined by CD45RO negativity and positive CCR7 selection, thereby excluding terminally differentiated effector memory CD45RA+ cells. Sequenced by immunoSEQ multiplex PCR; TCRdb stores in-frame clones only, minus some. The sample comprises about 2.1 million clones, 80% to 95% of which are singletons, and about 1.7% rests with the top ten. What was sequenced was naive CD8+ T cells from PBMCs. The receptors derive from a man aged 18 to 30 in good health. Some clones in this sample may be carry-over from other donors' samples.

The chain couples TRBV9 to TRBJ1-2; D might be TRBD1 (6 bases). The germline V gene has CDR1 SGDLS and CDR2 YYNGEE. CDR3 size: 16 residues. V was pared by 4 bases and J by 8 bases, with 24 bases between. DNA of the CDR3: TGTGCCAGCAGCCAGGGGAGACAGGCGGACCCAGGAGGCTACACCTTC. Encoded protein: CASSQGRQADPGGYTF.

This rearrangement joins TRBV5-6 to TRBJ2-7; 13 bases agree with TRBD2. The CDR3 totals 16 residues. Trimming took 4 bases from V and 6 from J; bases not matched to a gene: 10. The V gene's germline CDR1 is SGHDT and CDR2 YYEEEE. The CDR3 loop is CASSHRTSGSLSEQYF. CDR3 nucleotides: TGTGCCAGCAGCCATCGGACTAGCGGGAGTCTCAGCGAGCAGTACTTC.

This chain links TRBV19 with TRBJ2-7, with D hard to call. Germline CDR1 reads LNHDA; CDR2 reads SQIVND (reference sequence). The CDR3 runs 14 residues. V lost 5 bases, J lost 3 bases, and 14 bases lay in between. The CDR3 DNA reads TGTGCCAGTAGTCCCCGAGGATGGGGCTACGAGCAGTACTTC. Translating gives CASSPRGWGYEQYF.

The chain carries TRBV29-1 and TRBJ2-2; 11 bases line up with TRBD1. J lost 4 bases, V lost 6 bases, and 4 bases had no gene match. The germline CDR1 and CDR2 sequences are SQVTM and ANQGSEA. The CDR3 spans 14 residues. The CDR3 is CSVDRGRGTGELFF. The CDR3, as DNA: TGCAGCGTGGACAGGGGGCGCGGCACCGGGGAGCTGTTTTTT.

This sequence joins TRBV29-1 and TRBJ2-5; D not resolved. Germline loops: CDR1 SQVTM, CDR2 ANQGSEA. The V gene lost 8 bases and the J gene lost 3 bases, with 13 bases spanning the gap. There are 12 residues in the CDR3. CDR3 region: CSSLGPEETQYF. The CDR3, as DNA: TGCAGCAGCCTGGGTCCGGAAGAGACCCAGTACTTC.

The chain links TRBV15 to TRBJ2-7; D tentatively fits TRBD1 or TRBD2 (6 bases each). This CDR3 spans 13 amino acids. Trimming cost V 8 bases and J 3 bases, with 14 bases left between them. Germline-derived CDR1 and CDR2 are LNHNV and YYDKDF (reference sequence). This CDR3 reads CATWGAPYYEQYF. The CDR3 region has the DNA TGTGCCACCTGGGGGGCCCCGTACTACGAGCAGTACTTC.

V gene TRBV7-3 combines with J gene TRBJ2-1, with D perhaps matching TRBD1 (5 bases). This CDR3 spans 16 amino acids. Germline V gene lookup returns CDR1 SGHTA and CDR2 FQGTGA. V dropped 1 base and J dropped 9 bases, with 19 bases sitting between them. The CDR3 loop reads CASSLMGPLGWSEQFF. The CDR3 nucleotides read TGTGCCAGCAGCTTAATGGGGCCGTTAGGCTGGAGTGAGCAGTTCTTC.

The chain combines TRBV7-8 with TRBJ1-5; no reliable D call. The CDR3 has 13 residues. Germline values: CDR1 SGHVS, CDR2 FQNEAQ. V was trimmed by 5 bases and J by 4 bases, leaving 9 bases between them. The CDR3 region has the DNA TGTGCCAGCAGCAGATGGGTTAATCAGCCCCAGCATTTT. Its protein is CASSRWVNQPQHF.

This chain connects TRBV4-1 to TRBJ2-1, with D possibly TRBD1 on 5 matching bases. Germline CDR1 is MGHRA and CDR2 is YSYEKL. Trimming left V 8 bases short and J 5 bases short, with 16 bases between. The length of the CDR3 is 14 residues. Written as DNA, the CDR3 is TGCGCCAGCGGGGCCCTCCCCTACCACAATGAGCAGTTCTTC. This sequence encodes CASGALPYHNEQFF.

CDR3 residues: CASSRVNLGGETQYF. The DNA of the CDR3 is TGTGCCAGCAGCCGCGTCAATCTAGGAGGAGAGACCCAGTACTTC. The chain couples TRBV7-9 to TRBJ2-5, with D possibly matching TRBD2 (5 bases). Trimming left V 5 bases short and J 4 bases short, with 17 bases between. CDR1 SEHNR and CDR2 FQNEAQ come from the germline V gene (reference sequence). CDR3 length: 15 residues.

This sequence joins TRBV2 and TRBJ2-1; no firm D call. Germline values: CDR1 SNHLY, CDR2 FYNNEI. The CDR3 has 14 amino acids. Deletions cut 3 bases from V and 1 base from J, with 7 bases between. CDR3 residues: CASSDYSSYNEQFF. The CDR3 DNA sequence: TGTGCCAGCAGTGATTACTCTTCCTACAATGAGCAGTTCTTC.

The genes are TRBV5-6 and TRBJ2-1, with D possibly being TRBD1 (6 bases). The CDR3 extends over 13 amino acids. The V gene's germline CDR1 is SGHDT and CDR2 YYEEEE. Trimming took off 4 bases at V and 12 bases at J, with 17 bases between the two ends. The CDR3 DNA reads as TGTGCCAGCAGCCCTAAGGTGGAAGGGGGGCAGTTCTTC. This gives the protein CASSPKVEGGQFF.

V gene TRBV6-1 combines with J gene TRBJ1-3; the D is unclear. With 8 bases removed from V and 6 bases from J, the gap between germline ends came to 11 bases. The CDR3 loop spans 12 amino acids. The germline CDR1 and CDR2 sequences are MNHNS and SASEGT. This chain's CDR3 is CASLGLENTIYF. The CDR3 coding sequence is TGTGCCAGCTTAGGTTTGGAAAACACCATATATTTT.